This T cell receptor (beta chain) was found in a study of cytomegalovirus exposure and HLA in healthy donors. At the level of the study: For the roughly 370 genotyped donors, 75% to 90% fell within the Caucasian-associated ancestry cluster. The study's findings and limits: Later examination showed HLA-associated TCR beta chains had greater clonal expansion than equally common others.

This clone appeared a single time. Its antigen is currently unknown. Primers: 60 Vbeta forward and 13 Jbeta reverse. Profiled with immunoSEQ multiplex PCR; TCRdb holds only in-frame clones, not every one. Of approximately 150,000 clones listed, approximately 88% are singletons. CDR1 is MNHEY, CDR2 SMNVEV, per germline (reference sequence). This CDR3 has 14 amino acids. J was trimmed by 6 bases and V by 6 bases; bases with no gene match: 6. The chain employs TRBV27 and TRBJ1-4, with 8 bases identical to TRBD1. Sequenced sample: PBMCs. This TCR came from a man aged 25-45 years in good health and CMV-seronegative. Here the CDR3 reads CASRQGGEDEKLFF. The CDR3 region has the DNA TGTGCCAGCAGACAGGGGGGGGAGGATGAAAAACTGTTTTTT.